These T cell receptor beta chains were read from a single sample in a study of control samples from healthy donors and cancer patients. Method: immunoSEQ multiplex PCR; TCRdb's copy keeps in-frame clones and lacks some. The sample consists of about 120,000 clones, approximately 88% of them appearing once. Sequenced input: blood. The origin of the receptors is a man aged 40-50 years in good health. Both conserved end residues are part of each CDR3. A D gene is named only where the DNA matches it firmly. Clone size appears in some rows only: once, few, many, or a class for an expanded clone.

d_gene: NA
abundance: NA
j_gene: TRBJ1-1
v_gene: TRBV19
CDR3nt: TGTGCCAGTATAAGGAGTAACACTGAAGCTTTCTTT
CDR3aa: CASIRSNTEAFF

d_gene: TRBD1
abundance: NA
j_gene: TRBJ1-1
v_gene: TRBV25-1
CDR3nt: TGTGCCAGCAGTACACGTAGGGGACAGGGAACTGAAGCTTTCTTT
CDR3aa: CASSTRRGQGTEAFF

d_gene: TRBD2
abundance: NA
j_gene: TRBJ2-7
v_gene: TRBV27
CDR3nt: TGTGCCAGCAGTTCGGGGACTAGCGACTACGAGCAGTACTTC
CDR3aa: CASSSGTSDYEQYF

d_gene: NA
abundance: NA
j_gene: TRBJ1-2
v_gene: TRBV7-9
CDR3nt: TGTGCCAGCAGCTCCGGGACGGATAACTATGGCTACACCTTC
CDR3aa: CASSSGTDNYGYTF

d_gene: NA
abundance: NA
j_gene: TRBJ2-3
v_gene: TRBV5-5
CDR3nt: TGTGCCAGCAGCCAAGGGACCTGGGGCACAGATACGCAGTATTTT
CDR3aa: CASSQGTWGTDTQYF

d_gene: NA
abundance: once
j_gene: TRBJ1-1
v_gene: TRBV7-9
CDR3nt: TGTGCCAGCAGCTTGACAGGGAACACTGAAGCTTTCTTT
CDR3aa: CASSLTGNTEAFF

d_gene: NA
abundance: once
j_gene: TRBJ1-4
v_gene: TRBV20-1
CDR3nt: TGCAGTGCTGACAGGCGGGGAAAACTGTTTTTT
CDR3aa: CSADRRGKLFF

d_gene: NA
abundance: NA
j_gene: TRBJ2-7
v_gene: TRBV6-2/TRBV6-3
CDR3nt: TGTGCCAGCAGCCCCCGAGTAGAAGTGGGTGAGCAGTACTTC
CDR3aa: CASSPRVEVGEQYF

d_gene: NA
abundance: NA
j_gene: TRBJ2-7
v_gene: TRBV21-1
CDR3nt: TGTGCCAGCAGCCTATACAGGGTAACCTACGAGCAGTACTTC
CDR3aa: CASSLYRVTYEQYF

d_gene: NA
abundance: once
j_gene: TRBJ2-3
v_gene: TRBV6-1
CDR3nt: TGTGCCAGCAGTGAAACGAGTCTGGATACGCAGTATTTT
CDR3aa: CASSETSLDTQYF